The next 2 T cell receptor beta chains were all read from a single sample in a study of PD-1 blockade in classical Hodgkin lymphoma. The method was immunoSEQ multiplex PCR; TCRdb's version includes in-frame clones alone and lacks a portion of them. This table has 98,000 or so clones, roughly nine tenths appearing once. Each patient relapsed following autologous stem cell transplantation, and prior brentuximab vedotin exposure differed. The sequencing used peripheral blood mononuclear cells (PBMCs), collected before the second cycle of nivolumab. Receptors were obtained from a human donor with classical Hodgkin lymphoma.

The genes are TRBV11-2 and TRBJ2-7; TRBD1 matches at 11 bases. CDR3 length: 17 amino acids. Germline CDR1 is SGHAT and CDR2 is FQNNGV. V was pared by 4 bases and J by 3 bases, with 11 bases of the junction left unmatched. The CDR3, as DNA: TGTGCCAGCAGCTCAACCTCTTGGGGACAGGGGGTCTACGAGCAGTACTTC. This sequence encodes CASSSTSWGQGVYEQYF.

This clone appeared a few times. Other DNA sequences within the sample encode an identical CDR3. CDR3 sequence (DNA): TGTGCCAGCAGTCAGGGGGCGAGAGGCTACACCTTC. Its translation: CASSQGARGYTF. The V and J genes are TRBV6-5 and TRBJ1-2; 8 nucleotides line up with TRBD1. V shed 5 bases and J 8 bases; nucleotides not matched to a gene: 4. Germline values: CDR1 MNHEY, CDR2 SVGAGI. The CDR3 totals 12 residues.